This TCR beta chain was sequenced during a study of blood T cell repertoires in COVID-19. In the study overall: Samples came from the United States, Italy and Spain, spanning acute and convalescent COVID-19. T cells, B-cell-depleted T cells, or PBMCs provided the cDNA or gDNA that served as material.

Original processing methods: Quantification of nucleated cells was approximated via reference gene primer amplification. TCRdb's copy holds only in-frame clones and misses some; the assay was immunoSEQ multiplex PCR. From that table come the V and J calls and clone size; the DNA was used to work out D and trimming. Of about 26,000 clones listed, 70% to 90% are singletons. This CDR3 comprises 14 residues. Germline V gene sequence: CDR1 SGHTA, CDR2 FQGNSA. Trimming removed 7 bases at V and 6 bases at J, with 16 bases between. The TCR originated in a man between 65 and 80 years old with acute or convalescent COVID-19. The source material was peripheral blood. The chain joins TRBV7-2 to TRBJ2-1, with D unresolved. The CDR3 region is CASTRSVPGNEQFF. DNA of the CDR3: TGTGCCAGCACCCGAAGCGTTCCTGGCAATGAGCAGTTCTTC.